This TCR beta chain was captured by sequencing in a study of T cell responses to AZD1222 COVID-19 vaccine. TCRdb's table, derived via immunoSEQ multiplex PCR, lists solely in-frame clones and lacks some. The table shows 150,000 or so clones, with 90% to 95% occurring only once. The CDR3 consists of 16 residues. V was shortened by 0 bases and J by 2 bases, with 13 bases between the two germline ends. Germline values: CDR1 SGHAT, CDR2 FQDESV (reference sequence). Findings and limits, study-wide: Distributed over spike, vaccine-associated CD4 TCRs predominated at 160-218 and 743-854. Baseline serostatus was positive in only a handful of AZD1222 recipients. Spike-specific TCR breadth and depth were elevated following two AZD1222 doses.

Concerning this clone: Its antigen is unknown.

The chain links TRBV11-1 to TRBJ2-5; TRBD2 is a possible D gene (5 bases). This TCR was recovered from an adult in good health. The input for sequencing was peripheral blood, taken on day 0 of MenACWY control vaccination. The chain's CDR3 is CASSLASAGWQETQYF. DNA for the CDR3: TGTGCCAGCAGCTTAGCGTCGGCGGGCTGGCAAGAGACCCAGTACTTC.